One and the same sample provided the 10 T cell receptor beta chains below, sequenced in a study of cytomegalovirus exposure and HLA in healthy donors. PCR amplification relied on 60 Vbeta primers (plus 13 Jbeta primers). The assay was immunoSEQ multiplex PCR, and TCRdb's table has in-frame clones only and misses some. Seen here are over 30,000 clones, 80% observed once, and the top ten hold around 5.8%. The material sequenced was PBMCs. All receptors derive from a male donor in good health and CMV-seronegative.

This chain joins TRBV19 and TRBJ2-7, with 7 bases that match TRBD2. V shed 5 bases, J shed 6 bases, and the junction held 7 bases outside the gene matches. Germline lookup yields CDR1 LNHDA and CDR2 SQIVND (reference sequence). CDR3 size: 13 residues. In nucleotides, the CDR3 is TGTGCCAGTAGTGGCGGGAGTCTAGTCGAGCAGTACTTC. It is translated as CASSGGSLVEQYF.

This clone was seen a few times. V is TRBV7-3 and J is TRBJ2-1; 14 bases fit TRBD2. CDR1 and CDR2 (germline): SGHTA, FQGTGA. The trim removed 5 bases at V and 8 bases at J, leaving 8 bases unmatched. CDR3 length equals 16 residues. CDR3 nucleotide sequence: TGTGCCAGCAGCGAGGGACTAGCGGGAGTTGTCGATGAGCAGTTCTTC. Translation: CASSEGLAGVVDEQFF.

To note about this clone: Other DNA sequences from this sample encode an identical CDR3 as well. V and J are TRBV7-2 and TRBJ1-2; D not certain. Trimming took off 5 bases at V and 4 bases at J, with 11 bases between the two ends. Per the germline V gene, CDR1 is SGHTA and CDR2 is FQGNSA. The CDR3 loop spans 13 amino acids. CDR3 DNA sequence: TGTGCCAGCAGCCCACGGAGATTCTATGGCTACACCTTC. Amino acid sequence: CASSPRRFYGYTF.

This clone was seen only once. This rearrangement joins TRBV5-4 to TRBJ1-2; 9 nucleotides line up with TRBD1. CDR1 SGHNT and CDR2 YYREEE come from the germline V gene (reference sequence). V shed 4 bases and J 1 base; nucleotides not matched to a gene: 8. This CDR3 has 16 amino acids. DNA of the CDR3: TGTGCCAGCAGCGTGACCGGGACAGGGTTTAACTATGGCTACACCTTC. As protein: CASSVTGTGFNYGYTF.

CDR3 DNA: TGTGCCAGCAGTAAGGCAGGGCGGGGTAATGAAAAACTGTTTTTT. This codes for CASSKAGRGNEKLFF. The gene calls are TRBV6-5 and TRBJ1-4; possibly TRBD1 for D (5 bases). CDR3 length equals 15 residues. Germline V gives CDR1 MNHEY, CDR2 SVGAGI. V was shortened by 5 bases and J by 4 bases, with 14 bases between the two germline ends.

This CDR3 reads CASSLAGTGGTEAFF. The CDR3 nucleotides read TGTGCCAGCAGCTTGGCCGGGACAGGGGGCACTGAAGCTTTCTTT. The gene calls are TRBV5-6 and TRBJ1-1; 11 bases match TRBD1. CDR1 is SGHDT, CDR2 YYEEEE, per germline. The J segment lost 4 bases and the V segment lost 0 bases, leaving 2 bases of the junction unmatched. The CDR3 totals 15 residues.

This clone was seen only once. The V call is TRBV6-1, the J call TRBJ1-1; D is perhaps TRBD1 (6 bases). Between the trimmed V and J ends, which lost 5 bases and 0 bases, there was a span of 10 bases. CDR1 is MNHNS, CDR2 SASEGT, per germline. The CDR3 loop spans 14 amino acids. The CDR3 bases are TGTGCCAGCAGTCTGGACAGCATGAACACTGAAGCTTTCTTT. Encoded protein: CASSLDSMNTEAFF.

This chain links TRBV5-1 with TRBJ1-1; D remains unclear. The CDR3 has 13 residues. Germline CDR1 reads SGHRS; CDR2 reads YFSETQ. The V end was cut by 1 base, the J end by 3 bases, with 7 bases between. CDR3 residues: CASSLNSYTEAFF. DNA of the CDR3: TGCGCCAGCAGCTTGAATAGTTACACTGAAGCTTTCTTT.

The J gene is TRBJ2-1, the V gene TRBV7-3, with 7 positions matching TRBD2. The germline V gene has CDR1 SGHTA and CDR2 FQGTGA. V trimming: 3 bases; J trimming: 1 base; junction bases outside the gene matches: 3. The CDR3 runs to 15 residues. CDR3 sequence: CASSLNSGSYNEQFF. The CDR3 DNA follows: TGTGCCAGCAGCTTGAATAGCGGGTCCTACAATGAGCAGTTCTTC.

CDR3 loop: CASSSPQAPWNQPQHF. CDR3 in DNA: TGTGCCAGCAGCTCCCCGCAGGCTCCTTGGAATCAGCCCCAGCATTTT. V gene TRBV11-3 combines with J gene TRBJ1-5; D is ambiguous. Trimming took 4 bases from V and 4 from J, leaving 17 bases between them. There are 16 residues in the CDR3. Germline lookup yields CDR1 SGHNT and CDR2 YENEEA.